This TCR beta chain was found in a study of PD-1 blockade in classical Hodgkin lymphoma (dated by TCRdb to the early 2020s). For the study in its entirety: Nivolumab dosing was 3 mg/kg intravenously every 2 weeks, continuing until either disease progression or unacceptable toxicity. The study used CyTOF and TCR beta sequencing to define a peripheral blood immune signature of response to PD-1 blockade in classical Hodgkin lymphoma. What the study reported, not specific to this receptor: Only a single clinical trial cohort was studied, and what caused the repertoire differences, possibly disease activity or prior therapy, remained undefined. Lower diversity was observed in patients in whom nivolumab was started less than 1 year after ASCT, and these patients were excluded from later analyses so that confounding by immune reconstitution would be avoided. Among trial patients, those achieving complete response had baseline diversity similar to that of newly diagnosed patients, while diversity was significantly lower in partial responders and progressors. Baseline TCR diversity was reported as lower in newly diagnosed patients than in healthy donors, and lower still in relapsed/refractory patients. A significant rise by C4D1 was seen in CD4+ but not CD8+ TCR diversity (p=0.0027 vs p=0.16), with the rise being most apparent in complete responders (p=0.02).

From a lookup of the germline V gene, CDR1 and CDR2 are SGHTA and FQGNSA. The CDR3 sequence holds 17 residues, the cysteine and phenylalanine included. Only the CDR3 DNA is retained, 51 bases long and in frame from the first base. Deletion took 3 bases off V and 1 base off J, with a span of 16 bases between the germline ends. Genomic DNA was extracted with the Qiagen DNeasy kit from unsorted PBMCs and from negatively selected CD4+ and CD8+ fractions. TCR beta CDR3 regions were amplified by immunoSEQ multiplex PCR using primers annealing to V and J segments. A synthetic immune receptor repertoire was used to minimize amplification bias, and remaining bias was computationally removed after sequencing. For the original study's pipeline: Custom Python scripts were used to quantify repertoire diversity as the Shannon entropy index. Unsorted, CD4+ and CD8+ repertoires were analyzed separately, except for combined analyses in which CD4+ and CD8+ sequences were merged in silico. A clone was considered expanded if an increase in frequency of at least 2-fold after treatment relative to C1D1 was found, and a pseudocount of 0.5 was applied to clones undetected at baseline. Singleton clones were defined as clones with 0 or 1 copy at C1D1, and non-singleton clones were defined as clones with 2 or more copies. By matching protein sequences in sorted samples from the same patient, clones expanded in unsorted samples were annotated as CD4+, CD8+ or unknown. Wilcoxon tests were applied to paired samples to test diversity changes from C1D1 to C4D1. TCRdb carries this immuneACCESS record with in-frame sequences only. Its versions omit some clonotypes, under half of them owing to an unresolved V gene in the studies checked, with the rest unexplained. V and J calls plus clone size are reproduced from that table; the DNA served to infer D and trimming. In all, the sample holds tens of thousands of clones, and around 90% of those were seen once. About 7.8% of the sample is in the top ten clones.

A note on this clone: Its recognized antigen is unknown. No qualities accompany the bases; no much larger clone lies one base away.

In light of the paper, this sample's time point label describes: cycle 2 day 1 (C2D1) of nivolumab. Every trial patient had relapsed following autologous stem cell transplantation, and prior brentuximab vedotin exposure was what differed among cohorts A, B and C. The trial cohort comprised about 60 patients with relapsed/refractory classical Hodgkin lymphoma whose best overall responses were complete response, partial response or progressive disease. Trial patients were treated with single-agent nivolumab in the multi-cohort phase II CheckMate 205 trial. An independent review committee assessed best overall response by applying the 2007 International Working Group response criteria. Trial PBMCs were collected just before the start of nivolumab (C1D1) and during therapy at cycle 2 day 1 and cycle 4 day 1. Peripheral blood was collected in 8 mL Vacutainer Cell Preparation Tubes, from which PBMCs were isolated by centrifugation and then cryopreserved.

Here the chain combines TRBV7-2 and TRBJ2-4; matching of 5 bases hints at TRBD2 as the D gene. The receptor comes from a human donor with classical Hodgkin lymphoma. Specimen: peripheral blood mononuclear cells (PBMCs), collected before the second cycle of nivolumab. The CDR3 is CASSFRASPGAKNIQYF. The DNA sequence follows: TGTGCCAGCAGCTTTCGGGCGTCCCCGGGGGCCAAAAACATTCAGTACTTC.